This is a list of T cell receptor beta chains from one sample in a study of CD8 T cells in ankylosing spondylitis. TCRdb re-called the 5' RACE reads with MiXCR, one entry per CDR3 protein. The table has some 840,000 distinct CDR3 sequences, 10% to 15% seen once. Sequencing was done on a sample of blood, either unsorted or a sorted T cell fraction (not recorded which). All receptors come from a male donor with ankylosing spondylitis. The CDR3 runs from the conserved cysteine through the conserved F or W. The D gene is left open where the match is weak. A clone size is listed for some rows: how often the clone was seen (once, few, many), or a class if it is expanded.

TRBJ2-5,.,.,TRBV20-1,TGCAGTGCTAGAGATTTTCAGGCGAGTGGCGGCCAAGAGACCCAGTACTTC,CSARDFQASGGQETQYF
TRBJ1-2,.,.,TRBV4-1,TGCGCCAGCAGCCAAGATCCCGCCTATGGCTACACCTTC,CASSQDPAYGYTF
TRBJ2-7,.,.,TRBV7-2,TGTGCCAGCAGCTTTGGGGGCTTCTACGAGCAGTACTTC,CASSFGGFYEQYF
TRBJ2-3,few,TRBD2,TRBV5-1,TGCGCCAGCAGCTACCTAGCGGGGGGGCCGAGGAGCACAGATACGCAGTATTTT,CASSYLAGGPRSTDTQYF
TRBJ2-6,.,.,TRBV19,TGTGCCAGTAGTATAGTAGGGTCTCTCTACTCTGGGGCCAACGTCCTGACTTTC,CASSIVGSLYSGANVLTF
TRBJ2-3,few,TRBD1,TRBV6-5,TGTGCCAGCAGTTACCTACCGACAGGGGTATTCACAGATACGCAGTATTTT,CASSYLPTGVFTDTQYF
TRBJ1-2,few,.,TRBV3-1,TGTGCCAGCAGCCCAATTTATGGGGGACTGCTACTTGGCTACACCTTC,CASSPIYGGLLLGYTF
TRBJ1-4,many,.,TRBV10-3,TGTGCCATTTCGTCCGGGGACCGTATGTTTTTT,CAISSGDRMFF
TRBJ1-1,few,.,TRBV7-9,TGTGCCAGCAGCTTAGACGGGGAACAGGCCGATAAAGCTTTCTTT,CASSLDGEQADKAFF
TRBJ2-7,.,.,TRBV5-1,TGCGCCAGCAGCTTGGTAAGCGGGTACTTCTACGAGCAGTACTTC,CASSLVSGYFYEQYF
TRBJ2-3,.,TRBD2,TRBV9,TGTGCCAGCAGCACCGGGGGGGGTTCCCTCCCCACAGATACGCAGTATTTT,CASSTGGGSLPTDTQYF
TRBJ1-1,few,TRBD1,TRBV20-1,TGCAGTGTCTCCGGGACAGGGGAAGGCACTGAAGCTTTCTTT,CSVSGTGEGTEAFF
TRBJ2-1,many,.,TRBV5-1,TGCGCCAGCAGCTTGGCGGCGGAATACAATGAGCAGTTCTTC,CASSLAAEYNEQFF
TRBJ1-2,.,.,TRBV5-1,TGCGCCAGCAGCTTGGTCCTGGGGGCGCGTTCCTACACCTTC,CASSLVLGARSYTF
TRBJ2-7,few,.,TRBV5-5,TGTGCCAGCAGCCCGGGTCGTGGGAACGAGCAGTACTTC,CASSPGRGNEQYF
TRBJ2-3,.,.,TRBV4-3,TGCGCCAGCAGCCCGCAAGGGGGATATACAGATACGCAGTATTTT,CASSPQGGYTDTQYF
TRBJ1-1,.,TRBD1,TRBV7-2,TGTGCCAGCACCTCAGGGGGCGAGGGCACTGAAGCTTTCTTT,CASTSGGEGTEAFF
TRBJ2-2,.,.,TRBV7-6,TGTGCCAGCAGCTTAGCCCTAGGACAGCTCCATCGGACCGACACCGGGGAGCTGTTTTTT,CASSLALGQLHRTDTGELFF
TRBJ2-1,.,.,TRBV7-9,TGTGCCAGCGGCAGTGGGCTCCAAGGGTACAATGAGCAGTTCTTC,CASGSGLQGYNEQFF
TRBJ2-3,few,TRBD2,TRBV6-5,TGTGCCAGCAGTTACTCGGGACTAGCGGGAGATACGCAGTATTTT,CASSYSGLAGDTQYF
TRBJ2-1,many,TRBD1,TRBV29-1,TGCAGCGTCGGGGGAGGGGACAGGGGTATCCACAATGAGCAGTTCTTC,CSVGGGDRGIHNEQFF
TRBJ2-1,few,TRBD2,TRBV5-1,TGCGCCAGCAGGGTCATTCCACGGACTAGCGGGGAGAATGAGCAGTTCTTC,CASRVIPRTSGENEQFF
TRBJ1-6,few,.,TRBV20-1,TGCAGTGCTAGTAAGGGCGAAAGAGGTGTAAATTCACCCCTCCACTTT,CSASKGERGVNSPLHF
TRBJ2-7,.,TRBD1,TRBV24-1,TGTGCCACCTCGGAGACAGGGACCTACGAGCAGTACTTC,CATSETGTYEQYF
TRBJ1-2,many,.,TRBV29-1,TGCAGCGTTGCAGGGACGCTGACCAACTATGGCTACACCTTC,CSVAGTLTNYGYTF
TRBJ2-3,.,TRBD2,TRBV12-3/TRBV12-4,TGTGCCAGCAGTAACAGCGGGAGAAGCTACGATACGCAGTATTTT,CASSNSGRSYDTQYF
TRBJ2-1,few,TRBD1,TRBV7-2,TGTGCCAGCAGCCTCAGGGGGCCTCCCTACAATGAGCAGTTCTTC,CASSLRGPPYNEQFF
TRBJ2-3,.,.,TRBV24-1,TGTGCCACCAGTGATTTGTCCAGGGACGTCACAGATACGCAGTATTTT,CATSDLSRDVTDTQYF